This T cell receptor beta chain was sequenced during a study of blood T cell repertoires in COVID-19. Libraries were prepared by immunoSEQ multiplex PCR; TCRdb keeps only in-frame clonotypes and omits some of them. The sample carries tens of thousands of clones, about nine tenths recorded once. This TCR derives from a woman aged 80 or older with acute or convalescent COVID-19. Sequencing used peripheral blood.

DNA of the CDR3: TGCGCCAGCAGCTTGTTGGGGCTCACTGAAGCTTTCTTT. This translates into CASSLLGLTEAFF. The V and J genes are TRBV5-1 and TRBJ1-1; TRBD1 might be the D (5 bases). CDR1 is SGHRS and CDR2 is YFSETQ in the germline V gene. This CDR3 has 13 residues. Trimming cost V 1 base and J 4 bases, with 8 bases left between them.